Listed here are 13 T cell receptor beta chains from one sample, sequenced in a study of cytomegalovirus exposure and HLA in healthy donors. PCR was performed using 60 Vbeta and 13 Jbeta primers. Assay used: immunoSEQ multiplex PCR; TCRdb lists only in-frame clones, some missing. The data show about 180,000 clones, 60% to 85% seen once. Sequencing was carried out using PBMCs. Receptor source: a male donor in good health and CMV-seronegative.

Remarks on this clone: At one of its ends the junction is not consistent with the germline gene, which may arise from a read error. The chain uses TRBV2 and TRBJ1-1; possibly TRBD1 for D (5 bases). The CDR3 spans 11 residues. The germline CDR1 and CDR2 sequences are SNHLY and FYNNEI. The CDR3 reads CASTENRRSFF. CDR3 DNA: TGTGCCAGCACTGAAAACAGGCGGAGTTTCTTT.

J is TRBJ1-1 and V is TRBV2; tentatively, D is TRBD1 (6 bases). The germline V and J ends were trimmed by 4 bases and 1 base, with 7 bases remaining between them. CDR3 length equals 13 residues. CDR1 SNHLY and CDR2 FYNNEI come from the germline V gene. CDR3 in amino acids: CASSGTANTEAFF. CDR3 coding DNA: TGTGCCAGCAGTGGGACAGCGAACACTGAAGCTTTCTTT.

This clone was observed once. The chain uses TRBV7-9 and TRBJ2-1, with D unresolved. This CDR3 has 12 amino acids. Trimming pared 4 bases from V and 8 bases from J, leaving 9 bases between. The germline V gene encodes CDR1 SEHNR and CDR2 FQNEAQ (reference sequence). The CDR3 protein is CASSSLSYEQFF. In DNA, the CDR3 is TGTGCCAGCAGCTCCCTCTCCTATGAGCAGTTCTTC. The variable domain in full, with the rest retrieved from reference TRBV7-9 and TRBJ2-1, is DTGVSQNPRHKITKRGQNVTFRCDPISEHNRLYWYRQTLGQGPEFLTYFQNEAQLEKSRLLSDRFSAERPKGSFSTLEIQRTEQGDSAMYLCASSSLSYEQFFGPGTRLTVL.

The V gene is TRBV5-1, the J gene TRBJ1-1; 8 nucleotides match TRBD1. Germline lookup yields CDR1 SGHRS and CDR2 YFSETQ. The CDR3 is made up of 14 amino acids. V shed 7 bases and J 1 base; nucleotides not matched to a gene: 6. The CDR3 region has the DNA TGCGCCAGCGCCCCTCAGGGGGCGAACACTGAAGCTTTCTTT. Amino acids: CASAPQGANTEAFF.

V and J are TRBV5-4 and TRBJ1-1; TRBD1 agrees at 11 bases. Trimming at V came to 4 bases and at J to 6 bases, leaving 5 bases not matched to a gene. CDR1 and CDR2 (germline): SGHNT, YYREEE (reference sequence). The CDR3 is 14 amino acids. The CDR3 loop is CASSPGQGAAEAFF. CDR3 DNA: TGTGCCAGCAGCCCTGGACAGGGGGCGGCTGAAGCTTTCTTT.

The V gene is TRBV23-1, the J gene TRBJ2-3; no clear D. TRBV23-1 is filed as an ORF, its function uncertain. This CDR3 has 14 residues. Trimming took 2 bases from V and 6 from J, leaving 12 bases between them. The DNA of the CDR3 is TGCGCCAGCAGTCAAATCCCGCGTGAGGATACGCAGTATTTT. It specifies CASSQIPREDTQYF.

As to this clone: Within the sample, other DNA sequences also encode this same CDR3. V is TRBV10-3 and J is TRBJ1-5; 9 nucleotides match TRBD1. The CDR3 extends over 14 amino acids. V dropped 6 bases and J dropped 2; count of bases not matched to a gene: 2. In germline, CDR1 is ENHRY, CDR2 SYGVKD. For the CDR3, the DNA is TGTGCCATCAGGGGACAGGGAGGCAATCAGCCCCAGCATTTT. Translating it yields CAIRGQGGNQPQHF.

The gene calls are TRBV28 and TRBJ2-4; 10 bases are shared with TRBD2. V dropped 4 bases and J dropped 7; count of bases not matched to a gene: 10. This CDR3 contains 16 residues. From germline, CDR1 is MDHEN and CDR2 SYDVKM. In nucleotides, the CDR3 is TGTGCCAGCAGTTCTAGCGGGAGAAGGGCCGGGAACATTCAGTACTTC. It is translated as CASSSSGRRAGNIQYF.

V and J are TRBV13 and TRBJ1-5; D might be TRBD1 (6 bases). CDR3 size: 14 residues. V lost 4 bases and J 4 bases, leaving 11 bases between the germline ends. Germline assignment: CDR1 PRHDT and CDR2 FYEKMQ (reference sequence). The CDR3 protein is CASSSQGWNQPQHF. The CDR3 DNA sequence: TGTGCCAGCAGCTCACAGGGTTGGAATCAGCCCCAGCATTTT.

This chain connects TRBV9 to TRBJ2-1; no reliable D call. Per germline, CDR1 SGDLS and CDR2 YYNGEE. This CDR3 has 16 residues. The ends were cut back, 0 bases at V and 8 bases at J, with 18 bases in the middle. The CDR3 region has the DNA TGTGCCAGCAGCGTAGCTACGAGATCCCCAGGCGATGAGCAGTTCTTC. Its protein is CASSVATRSPGDEQFF.

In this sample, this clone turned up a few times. CDR3 region: CASRQGGDTHQPQHF. In nucleotides, the CDR3 is TGTGCCAGCAGGCAAGGGGGGGACACCCATCAGCCCCAGCATTTT. The chain carries TRBV6-1 and TRBJ1-5; D is possibly TRBD1 (6 bases). The CDR3 length is 15 residues. CDR1 MNHNS and CDR2 SASEGT come from the germline V gene. The V gene lost 6 bases and the J gene lost 5 bases, with 17 bases spanning the gap.

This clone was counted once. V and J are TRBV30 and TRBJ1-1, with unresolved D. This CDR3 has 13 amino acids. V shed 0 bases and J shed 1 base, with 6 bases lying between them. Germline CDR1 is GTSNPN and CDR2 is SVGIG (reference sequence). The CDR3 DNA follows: TGTGCCTGGAGTGTGGGCACGAACACTGAAGCTTTCTTT. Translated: CAWSVGTNTEAFF.

The CDR3 DNA is TGTGCCAGCAGTCCCAACCCGGGACAGAGGACTGATGGCTACACCTTC. Translating gives CASSPNPGQRTDGYTF. The rearrangement joins TRBV28 to TRBJ1-2; 7 nucleotides line up with TRBD1. CDR1 is MDHEN, CDR2 SYDVKM, per germline. The CDR3 has 16 amino acids. V shed 5 bases, J shed 6 bases, and the junction held 15 bases outside the gene matches.